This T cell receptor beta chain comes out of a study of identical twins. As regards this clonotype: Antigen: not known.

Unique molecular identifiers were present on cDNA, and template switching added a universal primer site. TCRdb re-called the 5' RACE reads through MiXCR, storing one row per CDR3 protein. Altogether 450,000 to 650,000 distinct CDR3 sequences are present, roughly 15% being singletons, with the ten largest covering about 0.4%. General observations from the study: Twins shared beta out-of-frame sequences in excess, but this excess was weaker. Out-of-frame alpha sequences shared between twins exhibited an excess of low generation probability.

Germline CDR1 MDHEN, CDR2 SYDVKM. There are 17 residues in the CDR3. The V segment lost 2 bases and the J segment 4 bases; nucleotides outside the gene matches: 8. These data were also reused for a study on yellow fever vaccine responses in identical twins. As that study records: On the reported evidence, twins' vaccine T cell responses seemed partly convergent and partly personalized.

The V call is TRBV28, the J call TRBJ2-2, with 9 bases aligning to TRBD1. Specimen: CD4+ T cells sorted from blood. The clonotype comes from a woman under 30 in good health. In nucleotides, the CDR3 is TGTGCCAGCAGTTTACACTGGGACAGGGCCCCCACCGGGGAGCTGTTTTTT. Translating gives CASSLHWDRAPTGELFF. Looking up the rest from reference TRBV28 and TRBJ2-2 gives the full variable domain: DVKVTQSSRYLVKRTGEKVFLECVQDMDHENMFWYRQDPGLGLRLIYFSYDVKMKEKGDIPEGYSVSREKKERFSLILESASTNQTSMYLCASSLHWDRAPTGELFFGEGSRLTVL.